This T cell receptor (beta chain) was identified in a study of T-cell memory formation after mild COVID-19. Study-wide background: Largely donor-specific sequence clusters came from a couple of donors. Study-wide findings and caveats: Researchers could not confirm that second-wave clones peaking on day 37 targeted SARS-CoV-2. Balance between CD4 and CD8 was seen in clones contracting day 15 to 85, and a CD4+ lean was seen in later expanders.

One entry per CDR3 protein results from TCRdb running MiXCR on the 5' RACE reads. The repertoire holds approximately 500,000 distinct CDR3 sequences, with 20% to 30% as singletons. This clonotype showed up just a few times. Its antigen is not known. In germline, CDR1 is SEHNR, CDR2 FQNEAQ (reference sequence). This CDR3 has 14 residues. V dropped 5 bases and J dropped 5 bases, with 13 bases sitting between them. The sample was PBMCs or a T cell subset sorted from them (not recorded which). The gene calls are TRBV7-9 and TRBJ2-1, with D perhaps assigned TRBD1 or TRBD2 (5 bases each). The clonotype was recovered from an adult woman who had mild COVID-19 (a few samples of this study predate the infection). Cell type and time point are not known. DNA for the CDR3: TGTGCCAGCAGCCCCCGGGGACCCGACAATGAGCAGTTCTTC. Translating gives CASSPRGPDNEQFF. Looking up the rest from reference TRBV7-9 and TRBJ2-1 gives the full variable domain: DTGVSQNPRHKITKRGQNVTFRCDPISEHNRLYWYRQTLGQGPEFLTYFQNEAQLEKSRLLSDRFSAERPKGSFSTLEIQRTEQGDSAMYLCASSPRGPDNEQFFGPGTRLTVL.